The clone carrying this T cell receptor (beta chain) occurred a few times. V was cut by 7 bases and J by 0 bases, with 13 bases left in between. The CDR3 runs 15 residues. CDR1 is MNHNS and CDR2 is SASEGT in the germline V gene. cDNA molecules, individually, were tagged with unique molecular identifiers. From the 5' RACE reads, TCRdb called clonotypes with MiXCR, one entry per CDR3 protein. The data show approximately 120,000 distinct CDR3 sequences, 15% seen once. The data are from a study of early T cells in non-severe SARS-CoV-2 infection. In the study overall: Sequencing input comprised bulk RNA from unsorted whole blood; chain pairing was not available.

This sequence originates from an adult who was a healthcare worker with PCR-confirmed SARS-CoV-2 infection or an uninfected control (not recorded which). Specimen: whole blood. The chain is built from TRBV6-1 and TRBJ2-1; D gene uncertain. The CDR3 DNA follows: TGTGCCAGCACCGAAGGAGACCCCTCCTACAATGAGCAGTTCTTC. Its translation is CASTEGDPSYNEQFF.